This T cell receptor (beta chain) was captured in a study of CD8+ T cells in alopecia areata (dated by TCRdb to the late 2010s). A note on the overall study: The treated patients took part in an open-label pilot trial in which moderate-to-severe alopecia areata was treated with oral tofacitinib at 5 to 10 mg twice daily. Tofacitinib was given for 6 to 18 months, followed by 6 months of follow-up off drug to assess delayed response and recurrence. To study T cell clonal expansion in alopecia areata, the researchers applied high-throughput TCRbeta sequencing to both the C3H/HeJ mouse model and human patients. In humans, TCRbeta sequencing was performed on scalp tissue and on sorted CD4+ and CD8+ peripheral blood T cells from healthy controls and from patients with patchy or totalis/universalis alopecia areata. Patients on tofacitinib were biopsied at baseline and after 4 and 24 weeks of treatment, and several of the patients also had a later scalp biopsy. Scalp clonality was compared across normal scalp (n=4), patchy alopecia areata scalp (n=8), and alopecia totalis/universalis scalp (n=8). The RNA source kit depended on sample type: the PAXgene miRNA kit for fixed scalp, the miRNeasy kit for PBMCs, and the RNeasy kit for mouse skin. Amplification of TCRbeta CDR3 regions was done by immunoSEQ multiplex PCR using 35 Vbeta forward primers and 13 Jbeta reverse primers. Overall study results and their limits: Shared TCR sequences between patients were less evident than in mice, which may be partly attributable to HLA diversity in the patient population. Lesional scalp, especially in alopecia totalis/universalis, showed higher clonality and more expanded CD8+ clones than normal scalp, suggesting antigenic drive. Resident alphabeta T cells in normal human skin are also sequenced, complicating scalp TCR repertoire analysis, unlike mouse skin dominated by gammadelta T cells.

About this clone: The antigen it binds to is not known. Base qualities were left out, and no much larger clone turns up one base away.

Per the publication, the time point label means: baseline before oral tofacitinib. Peripheral blood and lesional scalp punch biopsies were obtained from patients with alopecia areata. PBMCs were isolated by density centrifugation and stained for CD3, CD4 and CD8, after which CD4+ and CD8+ T cells were sorted on a FACSAria. Compared with germline, V lacks 6 bases and J lacks 5 bases; bases without a gene match: 6. The CDR3 starts with the cysteine, ends with the phenylalanine, and has 12 residues. The entry retains the CDR3 DNA only, 36 bases that are in frame from base 1. Looking up the germline V gene yields CDR1 SQVTM and CDR2 ANQGSEA. Preparation of the library involved the immunoSEQ multiplex PCR assay. RNA was extracted from all samples and reverse transcribed into cDNA as template for TCR sequencing. SuperScript III was used to make first-strand cDNA, primed with a 2:1 mix of oligo-dT and random hexamers. A synthetic immune receptor repertoire was used to assess amplification bias, and residual bias was removed computationally. On the study's bioinformatics: Raw reads were preprocessed for error removal, and CDR3 was defined according to IMGT conventions as running from the conserved cysteine to phenylalanine. Clonality was computed as 1 minus the Shannon entropy, with the entropy normalized by log2 of the number of productive unique TCRs. CD4 or CD8 identity of scalp clones was inferred by cross-referencing scalp TCRbeta sequences with sorted blood CD4 and CD8 repertoires. Entries here come from immuneACCESS through TCRdb and include only in-frame sequences with V and J called. Some clones fail to appear in such tables; in the studies checked, an unresolved V gene covers under half of the shortfall, and the cause of the remainder is unknown. The V and J calls and the clone size are those of that table, but D and trimming were determined from the DNA. In this sample the table shows over 200,000 clones, around 62% of which occur a single time. The ten largest clones represent more than 0.4% of the sample.

The sample consisted of CD4+ T cells sorted from blood, taken at week 0. The sequence is built from TRBV29-1 and TRBJ2-5, with TRBD1 matching 7 junction bases. This clonotype was sampled from a human donor with alopecia areata. This receptor carries the CDR3 CSVQGGGETQYF. The DNA sequence reads TGCAGCGTCCAAGGGGGCGGGGAGACCCAGTACTTC.